These T cell receptor beta chains were read from a single sample in a study of blood T cell repertoires in COVID-19. Using immunoSEQ multiplex PCR, the repertoire was profiled, and TCRdb retains in-frame clones only, with some absent. In the table there are 250,000 or so clones, more than 75% of which are singletons. The specimen was peripheral blood. These TCRs come from a woman aged 40 to 50 who had recovered from COVID-19. CDR3s include the opening cysteine and the closing phenylalanine or tryptophan. The order of the fields is V gene, D gene, clone size, J gene, CDR3 DNA, CDR3 protein. A D gene is named only where the DNA matches it firmly. Not every row has a clone size; where given, it reads once, few, many or a size class.

v_call: TRBV12-3/TRBV12-4
d_call: TRBD1
clone_size: .
j_call: TRBJ1-2
cdr3_nt: TGTGCCAGCAGCTCTACCACAGGGGCGGGCTACACCTTC
cdr3_aa: CASSSTTGAGYTF

v_call: TRBV7-9
d_call: TRBD1
clone_size: few
j_call: TRBJ2-7
cdr3_nt: TGTGCCAGCAGCCGCACCGGAATACAGGGGGCTTACGAGCAGTACTTC
cdr3_aa: CASSRTGIQGAYEQYF

v_call: TRBV7-8
d_call: .
clone_size: .
j_call: TRBJ1-4
cdr3_nt: TGTGCCAGCAGCTACCCCCCCCAGGAAGCAACTAATGAAAAACTGTTTTTT
cdr3_aa: CASSYPPQEATNEKLFF

v_call: TRBV11-2
d_call: TRBD1
clone_size: .
j_call: TRBJ2-5
cdr3_nt: TGTGCCAGCACCAGGGGGTGGGGGCTGGAGACCCAGTACTTC
cdr3_aa: CASTRGWGLETQYF

v_call: TRBV5-1
d_call: .
clone_size: .
j_call: TRBJ1-3
cdr3_nt: TGCGCCAGCAGCGGGGGGATCCGCGGGGACACCATATATTTT
cdr3_aa: CASSGGIRGDTIYF

v_call: TRBV2
d_call: TRBD1
clone_size: .
j_call: TRBJ1-5
cdr3_nt: TGTGCCAGCTTCCAGGGGGGCGGCAATCAGCCCCAGCATTTT
cdr3_aa: CASFQGGGNQPQHF

v_call: TRBV2
d_call: .
clone_size: .
j_call: TRBJ1-1
cdr3_nt: TGTGCCAGCAGGATGGGCAGGAACACTGAAGCTTTCTTT
cdr3_aa: CASRMGRNTEAFF

v_call: TRBV9
d_call: .
clone_size: .
j_call: TRBJ2-5
cdr3_nt: TGTGCCAGCAGCGCACTCCAGGGCGGAGAGACCCAGTACTTC
cdr3_aa: CASSALQGGETQYF

v_call: TRBV9
d_call: .
clone_size: .
j_call: TRBJ1-3
cdr3_nt: TGTGCCAGCAGCGTAGCAAGGGGGTTCGGAAACACCATATATTTT
cdr3_aa: CASSVARGFGNTIYF

v_call: TRBV3-1/TRBV3-2
d_call: .
clone_size: .
j_call: TRBJ1-1
cdr3_nt: TGTGCCAGCAGTCGACAGTCGATGAACACTGAAGCTTTCTTT
cdr3_aa: CASSRQSMNTEAFF

v_call: TRBV6-5
d_call: .
clone_size: once
j_call: TRBJ2-3
cdr3_nt: TGTGCCAGCGGACATCCGAGGAGCACAGATACGCAGTATTTT
cdr3_aa: CASGHPRSTDTQYF

v_call: TRBV2
d_call: .
clone_size: .
j_call: TRBJ2-1
cdr3_nt: TGTGCCAGCAGTGAGAGGGTAGAGTGGTTCTTC
cdr3_aa: CASSERVEWFF

v_call: TRBV7-8
d_call: .
clone_size: .
j_call: TRBJ2-7
cdr3_nt: TGTGCCAGCAGCCGGGACAACTACGAGCAGTACTTC
cdr3_aa: CASSRDNYEQYF

v_call: TRBV30
d_call: TRBD2
clone_size: .
j_call: TRBJ2-3
cdr3_nt: TGTGCCGGAACAGGGAGCGGGGGGTACACAGATACGCAGTATTTT
cdr3_aa: CAGTGSGGYTDTQYF

v_call: TRBV10-3
d_call: TRBD1
clone_size: few
j_call: TRBJ2-5
cdr3_nt: TGTGCCATCAGTGAGACGACCGGACAGGGGGCTAGAGAGACCCAGTACTTC
cdr3_aa: CAISETTGQGARETQYF

v_call: TRBV9
d_call: TRBD2
clone_size: once
j_call: TRBJ2-1
cdr3_nt: TGTGCCAGCAGCCCTCCCCGGGGGGGCTCCTACAATGAGCAGTTCTTC
cdr3_aa: CASSPPRGGSYNEQFF

v_call: TRBV2
d_call: TRBD2
clone_size: .
j_call: TRBJ2-1
cdr3_nt: TGTGCCAGCAGTGTTACGGGGGGGCCCTACAATGAGCAGTTCTTC
cdr3_aa: CASSVTGGPYNEQFF

v_call: TRBV12-3/TRBV12-4
d_call: TRBD2
clone_size: .
j_call: TRBJ2-5
cdr3_nt: TGTGCCAGCAGTTATAGCGGGGAAGAGACCCAGTACTTC
cdr3_aa: CASSYSGEETQYF

v_call: TRBV3-1/TRBV3-2
d_call: .
clone_size: .
j_call: TRBJ1-5
cdr3_nt: TGTGCCAGCAGCCAAGATCCCCTAAACACGGACTATAGCAATCAGCCCCAGCATTTT
cdr3_aa: CASSQDPLNTDYSNQPQHF

v_call: TRBV15
d_call: .
clone_size: .
j_call: TRBJ2-6
cdr3_nt: TGTGCCACCAGCGCTGACAGGCCCTCTGGGGCCAACGTCCTGACTTTC
cdr3_aa: CATSADRPSGANVLTF

v_call: TRBV2
d_call: .
clone_size: once
j_call: TRBJ1-2
cdr3_nt: TGTGCCAGCAGTTCCCATCGGGAGGACAGCTATGGCTACACCTTC
cdr3_aa: CASSSHREDSYGYTF

v_call: TRBV27
d_call: TRBD1
clone_size: .
j_call: TRBJ1-1
cdr3_nt: TGTGCCAGCAGTATCCTACAGGGGGCCGCTGAAGCTTTCTTT
cdr3_aa: CASSILQGAAEAFF

v_call: TRBV7-6
d_call: .
clone_size: .
j_call: TRBJ2-2
cdr3_nt: TGTGCCAGCAGCTCCCAGGGGATGGGGAACACCGGGGAGCTGTTTTTT
cdr3_aa: CASSSQGMGNTGELFF

v_call: TRBV6-1
d_call: .
clone_size: .
j_call: TRBJ2-7
cdr3_nt: TGTGCCAGCAGTGAATCACCCAGCTCCTACGAGCAGTACTTC
cdr3_aa: CASSESPSSYEQYF

v_call: TRBV6-5
d_call: TRBD1
clone_size: .
j_call: TRBJ2-7
cdr3_nt: TGTGCCAGCAGTTTGATACAGGGGCCGAAAGTCGAGCAGTACTTC
cdr3_aa: CASSLIQGPKVEQYF

v_call: TRBV13
d_call: TRBD1
clone_size: .
j_call: TRBJ2-7
cdr3_nt: TGTGCCAGCAGCCGGGGACAGGGCCCTTTCTACGAGCAGTACTTC
cdr3_aa: CASSRGQGPFYEQYF

v_call: TRBV9
d_call: TRBD2
clone_size: .
j_call: TRBJ2-3
cdr3_nt: TGTGCCAGCAGCCTTACTAGCGGAGTCACAGATACGCAGTATTTT
cdr3_aa: CASSLTSGVTDTQYF

v_call: TRBV7-7
d_call: TRBD2
clone_size: .
j_call: TRBJ2-1
cdr3_nt: TGTGCTAGCGGACCCCTAGCGGGGGGTTACAATGAGCAGTTCTTC
cdr3_aa: CASGPLAGGYNEQFF

v_call: TRBV30
d_call: .
clone_size: once
j_call: TRBJ1-4
cdr3_nt: TGTGCCCGGGCGGAGGCCGCCGAAAAACTGTTTTTT
cdr3_aa: CARAEAAEKLFF

v_call: TRBV9
d_call: TRBD1
clone_size: .
j_call: TRBJ1-2
cdr3_nt: TGTGCCAGCAGAACCAGGGGGCAGTTGGGTGGCTACACCTTC
cdr3_aa: CASRTRGQLGGYTF

v_call: TRBV5-1
d_call: .
clone_size: .
j_call: TRBJ2-1
cdr3_nt: TGCGCCAGCAGCTTTAACCCCCGGGTCGCGGGTGATGAGCAGTTCTTC
cdr3_aa: CASSFNPRVAGDEQFF

v_call: TRBV2
d_call: .
clone_size: few
j_call: TRBJ1-1
cdr3_nt: TGTGCCAGCAGTGAAGCGGGCGACAGGAGTATGAACACTGAAGCTTTCTTT
cdr3_aa: CASSEAGDRSMNTEAFF

v_call: TRBV9
d_call: TRBD1
clone_size: few
j_call: TRBJ2-5
cdr3_nt: TGTGCCAGCAGCCCCGGGACAGCGCGGGCAGAGACCCAGTACTTC
cdr3_aa: CASSPGTARAETQYF

v_call: TRBV24-1
d_call: TRBD1
clone_size: .
j_call: TRBJ1-6
cdr3_nt: TGTGCCACCGGGGGAATGGACAGGGGAGGGTCACCCCTCCACTTT
cdr3_aa: CATGGMDRGGSPLHF

v_call: TRBV29-1
d_call: .
clone_size: .
j_call: TRBJ1-2
cdr3_nt: TGCAGCGTTGAACACAGCTTCTATGGCTACACCTTC
cdr3_aa: CSVEHSFYGYTF

v_call: TRBV30
d_call: .
clone_size: few
j_call: TRBJ1-2
cdr3_nt: TGTGCCTGGAGTGTGGGCAGAGCGGGAGGCTACACCTTC
cdr3_aa: CAWSVGRAGGYTF

v_call: TRBV27
d_call: TRBD1
clone_size: .
j_call: TRBJ2-5
cdr3_nt: TGTGCCAGCAGCCGGGCAGGACAGGGGGGAGAGACCCAGTACTTC
cdr3_aa: CASSRAGQGGETQYF

v_call: TRBV4-1
d_call: .
clone_size: .
j_call: TRBJ1-3
cdr3_nt: TGCGCCAGCAGCCGGCAGGGGACAGGAAACACCATATATTTT
cdr3_aa: CASSRQGTGNTIYF

v_call: TRBV25-1
d_call: TRBD2
clone_size: .
j_call: TRBJ2-1
cdr3_nt: TGTGCCAGCAGGGGCCCCGGGACTAGGATCTACAATGAGCAGTTCTTC
cdr3_aa: CASRGPGTRIYNEQFF

v_call: TRBV3-1/TRBV3-2
d_call: .
clone_size: .
j_call: TRBJ2-7
cdr3_nt: TGTGCCAGCAGCCAAGATTTAGGCAGGGCAACGCAGTACTTC
cdr3_aa: CASSQDLGRATQYF

v_call: TRBV6-6
d_call: TRBD2
clone_size: .
j_call: TRBJ2-1
cdr3_nt: TGTGCCAGCAGTCGCTCAAGACTAGCGGGGGGGCCCGGCAATGAGCAGTTCTTC
cdr3_aa: CASSRSRLAGGPGNEQFF

v_call: TRBV24-1
d_call: .
clone_size: .
j_call: TRBJ1-5
cdr3_nt: TGTGCCACCAGTGATCCAACCGACAGGAATCAGCCCCAGCATTTT
cdr3_aa: CATSDPTDRNQPQHF

v_call: TRBV19
d_call: TRBD1
clone_size: .
j_call: TRBJ1-2
cdr3_nt: TGTGCCAGTAGCAAAAACAGGGGAGAAAAGCGTAACTATGGCTACACCTTC
cdr3_aa: CASSKNRGEKRNYGYTF

v_call: TRBV7-2
d_call: .
clone_size: .
j_call: TRBJ1-2
cdr3_nt: TGTGCCAGTCGACAGGCCGCGATGGGTGGCTACACCTTC
cdr3_aa: CASRQAAMGGYTF

v_call: TRBV5-4
d_call: .
clone_size: .
j_call: TRBJ1-3
cdr3_nt: TGTGCCAGCAGCTTGGGGACACATTACTCTGGAAACACCATATATTTT
cdr3_aa: CASSLGTHYSGNTIYF

v_call: TRBV11-3
d_call: .
clone_size: .
j_call: TRBJ2-3
cdr3_nt: TGTGCCAGCAGCCCCTCTAACGGGGATACGCAGTATTTT
cdr3_aa: CASSPSNGDTQYF

v_call: TRBV7-9
d_call: TRBD1
clone_size: .
j_call: TRBJ2-5
cdr3_nt: TGTGCCAGCGCCGACAGGGACAAAGAGACCCAGTACTTC
cdr3_aa: CASADRDKETQYF

v_call: TRBV6-5
d_call: TRBD1
clone_size: .
j_call: TRBJ1-6
cdr3_nt: TGTGCCAGCAGTTACTCGGGGGCAGGGGGCGGTTCACCCCTCCACTTT
cdr3_aa: CASSYSGAGGGSPLHF

v_call: TRBV7-2
d_call: TRBD1
clone_size: .
j_call: TRBJ1-2
cdr3_nt: TGTGCCAGCAGCCCTCTAGGGACAGGGGCTGGCTACACCTTC
cdr3_aa: CASSPLGTGAGYTF

v_call: TRBV2
d_call: TRBD1
clone_size: .
j_call: TRBJ1-1
cdr3_nt: TGTGCCAGCAGTGGCAGGGGGCGCACTGAAGCTTTCTTT
cdr3_aa: CASSGRGRTEAFF